The sample holds a few counts of the clone carrying this T cell receptor (beta chain). Its matching antigen is unknown. This entry comes from a study of breast tumors, draining lymph nodes, adjacent tissues. Study results and limitations: Luminal-like breast cancer showed significantly higher tumor–nontumor repertoire similarity than basal-like. Tumor TCR diversity was below lymph nodes but above nontumor tissue. Tumor T cell lymph node origin was a supported hypothesis, not proven. Findings are consistent with lymph node origin and intratumoral expansion of most tumor T cells.

The length of the CDR3 is 15 residues. V was pared by 7 bases and J by 6 bases, with 21 bases between. CDR1 and CDR2 (germline): SNHLY, FYNNEI. TCRdb redid the calling of the multiplex PCR reads with MiXCR, one entry per CDR3 protein. Among around 70,000 distinct CDR3 sequences listed, around two fifths were seen once. Sequencing was done on a sample of breast tumor tissue. This TCR was sampled from a female donor with breast cancer. Some clones in this sample may be carry-over from other donors' samples. J is TRBJ1-1 and V is TRBV2, with D possibly TRBD1 on 6 matching bases. CDR3 sequence reads: CASTLRGGANSEAFF. The CDR3, as DNA: TGTGCCAGCACCCTAAGGGGGGGCGCAAACTCTGAAGCTTTCTTT.